One and the same sample provided the 27 T cell receptor beta chains below, sequenced in a study of blood T cell repertoires in COVID-19. The method was immunoSEQ multiplex PCR; TCRdb's version includes in-frame clones alone and lacks a portion of them. This table holds fewer than 250,000 clones, 80% to 95% found once. The specimen was peripheral blood. The receptors derive from a man aged 30 to 45 with COVID-19, enrolled during active disease.

The chain couples TRBV27 to TRBJ2-2, with a weak D call TRBD1 (6 bases). V gave up 4 bases and J gave up 6 bases, with 15 bases separating them. Looked up from germline, CDR1 is MNHEY and CDR2 is SMNVEV (reference sequence). The CDR3 spans 15 residues. The CDR3 here is CASSYIVGAAGELFF. CDR3 nucleotides: TGTGCCAGCAGTTATATAGTGGGGGCGGCCGGGGAGCTGTTTTTT.

The V call is TRBV18, the J call TRBJ1-1; 8 bases are a match to TRBD1. CDR1 and CDR2 (germline): KGHSH, LQKENI. CDR3 size: 15 residues. V was clipped by 3 bases and J by 1 base; unmatched bases: 4. The CDR3 DNA sequence: TGTGCCAGCTCACCTACCGGGACAGGGAACACTGAAGCTTTCTTT. Protein product: CASSPTGTGNTEAFF.

The genes are TRBV9 and TRBJ1-1; 7 nucleotides align to TRBD1. Trimming cost V 0 bases and J 1 base; bases outside gene matches: 12. CDR1 is SGDLS, CDR2 YYNGEE, per germline. The CDR3 runs to 18 residues. The CDR3 nucleotides are TGTGCCAGCAGCGTAGCTGCGGCAGGGGGTGAAAGGAACACTGAAGCTTTCTTT. The encoded protein is CASSVAAAGGERNTEAFF.

The chain is built from TRBV7-7 and TRBJ1-5, with D uncertain. Between the trimmed V and J ends, which lost 5 bases and 1 base, there was a span of 12 bases. Germline V gives CDR1 SSHAT, CDR2 FNYEAQ (reference sequence). CDR3 size: 15 residues. CDR3 amino acids: CASSAYDGSNQPQHF. The CDR3 nucleotides are TGTGCCAGCAGCGCCTACGACGGGAGCAATCAGCCCCAGCATTTT. Filled out from reference TRBV7-7 and TRBJ1-5, the complete variable domain reads GAGVSQSPRYKVTKRGQDVTLRCDPISSHATLYWYQQALGQGPEFLTYFNYEAQPDKSGLPSDRFSAERPEGSISTLTIQRTEQRDSAMYRCASSAYDGSNQPQHFGDGTRLSIL.

The V and J genes are TRBV5-1 and TRBJ2-2, with D unclear. CDR1 SGHRS and CDR2 YFSETQ come from the germline V gene. V gave up 0 bases and J gave up 5 bases, with 14 bases separating them. The CDR3 length is 16 residues. CDR3 amino acids: CASSLGEIMRTGELFF. Written as DNA, the CDR3 is TGCGCCAGCAGCTTGGGAGAAATAATGAGGACCGGGGAGCTGTTTTTT.

The chain couples TRBV11-2 to TRBJ2-7; D is perhaps TRBD2 (6 bases). Germline CDR1 reads SGHAT; CDR2 reads FQNNGV. V lost 5 bases, J lost 3 bases, and 14 bases lay in between. The CDR3 is 14 amino acids. DNA of the CDR3: TGTGCCAGCAGCGCTGGGACTGGACACTACGAGCAGTACTTC. Translated: CASSAGTGHYEQYF. Full variable domain (remainder filled in from reference TRBV11-2 and TRBJ2-7): EAGVAQSPRYKIIEKRQSVAFWCNPISGHATLYWYQQILGQGPKLLIQFQNNGVVDDSQLPKDRFSAERLKGVDSTLKIQPAKLEDSAVYLCASSAGTGHYEQYFGPGTRLTVT.

The CDR3 coding sequence is TGTGCCAGCAGTGGACCAGACAGGGCTGCCGGTCAGCCCCAGCATTTT. Protein product: CASSGPDRAAGQPQHF. This rearrangement joins TRBV2 to TRBJ1-5, with 7 bases identical to TRBD1. With V trimmed by 4 bases and J by 6 bases, 12 bases remained unmatched. This CDR3 has 16 residues. Germline-derived CDR1 and CDR2 are SNHLY and FYNNEI.

The chain has TRBV5-1 and TRBJ1-2; TRBD1 is a possible D gene (5 bases). Germline-derived CDR1 and CDR2 are SGHRS and YFSETQ. The CDR3 covers 14 residues. Between the trimmed V and J ends, which lost 0 bases and 4 bases, there was a span of 10 bases. CDR3 DNA sequence: TGCGCCAGCAGCTTGGAACTGGGGGGCTATGGCTACACCTTC. Translating gives CASSLELGGYGYTF.

The chain couples TRBV2 to TRBJ1-5; D possibly corresponds to TRBD1 (5 bases). V was cut by 6 bases and J by 10 bases, with 16 bases left in between. Germline V gene lookup returns CDR1 SNHLY and CDR2 FYNNEI. The CDR3 extends over 13 amino acids. The CDR3 sequence: CASSPGLWEPQHF. CDR3 DNA: TGTGCCAGCAGCCCAGGGCTGTGGGAACCCCAGCATTTT.

The chain joins TRBV2 to TRBJ2-1; D remains unclear. Germline V lookup: CDR1 SNHLY, CDR2 FYNNEI. V lost 6 bases to trimming and J lost 8 bases, with 11 bases between them. The CDR3 has 12 amino acids. In DNA, the CDR3 is TGTGCCAGCAGAGTAGGTGAGGATGAGCAGTTCTTC. It specifies CASRVGEDEQFF.

The sample holds one count of this clone. The rearrangement uses TRBV30 and TRBJ1-1; TRBD1 matches 10 bases. Germline V gene sequence: CDR1 GTSNPN, CDR2 SVGIG (reference sequence). The CDR3 sequence is 17 residues long. Unmatched junction bases numbered 16, after V lost 4 bases and J lost 5 bases. This CDR3 is CAWTNPGTGELGTEAFF. DNA of the CDR3: TGTGCCTGGACCAATCCCGGGACAGGGGAATTGGGGACTGAAGCTTTCTTT.

The gene calls are TRBV19 and TRBJ2-7; 7 nucleotides agree with TRBD2. CDR3 length equals 15 residues. The V segment lost 4 bases and the J segment 0 bases; nucleotides outside the gene matches: 6. The germline V gene has CDR1 LNHDA and CDR2 SQIVND (reference sequence). CDR3 sequence reads: CASSNGGTSSYEQYF. Written as DNA, the CDR3 is TGTGCCAGTAGTAACGGGGGGACCAGCTCCTACGAGCAGTACTTC.

V usage is TRBV2 and J usage is TRBJ1-6; no reliable D call. Trimming cost V 2 bases and J 10 bases, with 12 bases left between them. Germline CDR1 is SNHLY and CDR2 is FYNNEI. The CDR3 consists of 14 residues. The CDR3: CASSELGLESPLHF. CDR3 nucleotides: TGTGCCAGCAGTGAACTAGGCTTGGAGTCACCCCTCCACTTT. The whole variable domain, remainder taken from reference TRBV2 and TRBJ1-6, is EPEVTQTPSHQVTQMGQEVILRCVPISNHLYFYWYRQILGQKVEFLVSFYNNEISEKSEIFDDQFSVERPDGSNFTLKIRSTKLEDSAMYFCASSELGLESPLHFGNGTRLTVT.

This clone was counted between two and nine times. The chain employs TRBV2 and TRBJ2-2; D perhaps matches TRBD2 (6 bases). Trimming took 3 bases from V and 4 from J, leaving 9 bases between them. Germline values: CDR1 SNHLY, CDR2 FYNNEI. The CDR3 consists of 14 residues. The chain's CDR3 is CASSDGGATGELFF. The CDR3 coding sequence is TGTGCCAGCAGTGATGGCGGGGCCACCGGGGAGCTGTTTTTT.

The chain is built from TRBV28 and TRBJ1-5; possibly TRBD1 for D (5 bases). There are 14 residues in the CDR3. With 2 bases removed from V and 7 bases from J, the gap between germline ends came to 12 bases. Germline V gene sequence: CDR1 MDHEN, CDR2 SYDVKM. CDR3 in DNA: TGTGCCAGCAGTTTAAGCCAGGGTGGCCAGCCCCAGCATTTT. Translation gives CASSLSQGGQPQHF.

The chain carries TRBV2 and TRBJ2-3, with 8 bases lining up with TRBD1. This CDR3 spans 13 amino acids. V lost 8 bases to trimming and J lost 4 bases; unmatched junction nucleotides: 5. CDR1 and CDR2 from the germline V gene are SNHLY and FYNNEI. The CDR3 bases are TGTGCCAGCGGGCAGGGGGCTGCAGATACGCAGTATTTT. Its translation is CASGQGAADTQYF.

The rearrangement links TRBV5-1 to TRBJ1-4; 7 nucleotides agree with TRBD1. The ends lost 4 bases at V and 1 base at J; junction bases unmatched: 13. The CDR3 consists of 18 residues. Germline V gene sequence: CDR1 SGHRS, CDR2 YFSETQ. CDR3 protein: CASSRTGVQAKTNEKLFF. In nucleotides, the CDR3 is TGCGCCAGCAGCAGAACAGGGGTTCAGGCGAAAACTAATGAAAAACTGTTTTTT.

This chain joins TRBV18 and TRBJ1-1; TRBD1 aligns across 7 bases. The germline V gene has CDR1 KGHSH and CDR2 LQKENI. The CDR3 loop spans 15 amino acids. Trimming removed 3 bases from V and 1 base from J; junction bases left unmatched: 5. The CDR3 nucleotides are TGTGCCAGCTCACCGCGGACAGGAAAGAACACTGAAGCTTTCTTT. This translates into CASSPRTGKNTEAFF.

The chain employs TRBV5-1 and TRBJ1-2, with TRBD1 identical over 9 bases. After removal of 3 bases from V and 4 bases from J, the junction contained 4 bases not matched to a gene. The V gene's germline CDR1 is SGHRS and CDR2 YFSETQ. The CDR3 covers 14 residues. This CDR3 reads CASSSGTGIYGYTF. CDR3 bases: TGCGCCAGCAGCTCAGGGACAGGGATCTATGGCTACACCTTC.

V gene TRBV7-2 combines with J gene TRBJ2-5, with 13 positions matching TRBD2. The V gene's germline CDR1 is SGHTA and CDR2 FQGNSA. Trimming cost V 5 bases and J 5 bases; bases outside gene matches: 5. This CDR3 has 15 amino acids. The CDR3 region is CASSRTSGGGETQYF. CDR3 sequence (DNA): TGTGCCAGCAGCCGGACTAGCGGGGGCGGGGAGACCCAGTACTTC.

The rearrangement links TRBV4-1 to TRBJ2-1, with 12 bases lining up with TRBD2. J lost 8 bases, V lost 8 bases, and 10 bases had no gene match. The CDR3 covers 15 residues. Germline V gene data show CDR1 as MGHRA and CDR2 as YSYEKL. CDR3 DNA sequence: TGCGCCAGCGCGATCACTAGCGGGGGGCTGGATGAGCAGTTCTTC. This sequence encodes CASAITSGGLDEQFF.

Worth noting for this clone: The junction departs from germline at one end; a sequencing error may be responsible. The V and J genes are TRBV20-1 and TRBJ2-7; D perhaps matches TRBD1 (5 bases). The CDR3 length is 13 residues. CDR1 is DFQATT, CDR2 SNEGSKA, per germline (reference sequence). The CDR3 sequence: CSASQGRDYEQYF. The CDR3 DNA is TGCAGCGCTAGTCAGGGTCGAGACTACGAGCAGTACTTC.

This clone was detected once. The chain links TRBV4-1 to TRBJ1-6, with D possibly matching TRBD1 (5 bases). Germline lookup yields CDR1 MGHRA and CDR2 YSYEKL. The length of the CDR3 is 17 residues. V gave up 0 bases and J gave up 4 bases, with 13 bases separating them. The CDR3 DNA is TGCGCCAGCAGCCAAGAGGGGGGGAACAGTTATAATTCACCCCTCCACTTT. Translated, it gives CASSQEGGNSYNSPLHF.

V is TRBV2 and J is TRBJ2-7, with D maybe TRBD2 (7 bases). Germline assignment: CDR1 SNHLY and CDR2 FYNNEI. The CDR3 extends over 15 amino acids. Trimming removed 6 bases from V and 2 bases from J, with 17 bases in between. CDR3 protein: CASRALGGAAYEQYF. The CDR3 nucleotides are TGTGCCAGCAGGGCCTTGGGGGGGGCGGCCTACGAGCAGTACTTC.

The V gene is TRBV20-1, the J gene TRBJ2-1, with 15 bases identical to TRBD2. This CDR3 contains 16 residues. Germline values: CDR1 DFQATT, CDR2 SNEGSKA (reference sequence). Trimming cost V 3 bases and J 7 bases; bases outside gene matches: 7. Here the CDR3 DNA reads TGCAGTGCTAGTACTGGACTAGCGGGGGGGCTAAATGAGCAGTTCTTC. Its protein is CSASTGLAGGLNEQFF.

This sequence joins TRBV4-1 and TRBJ2-7; D gene unclear. CDR3 size: 17 residues. CDR1 is MGHRA and CDR2 is YSYEKL in the germline V gene. Deletions cut 1 base from V and 2 bases from J, with 18 bases between. The CDR3 DNA follows: TGCGCCAGCAGCCAAGTTTACGACGGAGTCCGGCCCTACGAGCAGTACTTC. It encodes CASSQVYDGVRPYEQYF.

This chain uses TRBV5-6 with TRBJ1-4; D is perhaps TRBD1 (5 bases). Trimming pared 1 base from V and 3 bases from J, leaving 16 bases between. CDR1 is SGHDT, CDR2 YYEEEE, per germline. The CDR3 has 17 amino acids. CDR3 region: CASSLYGRVLSNEKLFF. The CDR3 coding sequence is TGTGCCAGCAGCTTGTACGGCAGGGTCTTATCTAATGAAAAACTGTTTTTT. Using reference TRBV5-6 and TRBJ1-4 for the parts outside the CDR3, the full variable domain is DAGVTQSPTHLIKTRGQQVTLRCSPKSGHDTVSWYQQALGQGPQFIFQYYEEEERQRGNFPDRFSGHQFPNYSSELNVNALLLGDSALYLCASSLYGRVLSNEKLFFGSGTQLSVL.